The rows below give T cell receptor beta chains drawn from one sample of a study of human T cells and chemical hapten exposure. TCRdb reanalysed the RACE reads using MiXCR and keeps one entry per CDR3 protein. The sample shows tens of thousands of distinct CDR3 sequences, approximately 12% of them seen only once. The sequencing here drew on whole blood, taken in connection with sensitization to the hapten diphenylcyclopropenone (DPC). Receptors originate from a woman aged 40 to 50 with alopecia areata. Some clones in this sample may be carry-over from other donors' samples. The CDR3 runs from the conserved cysteine through the conserved F or W. A D gene is named only where the DNA matches it firmly. Not all rows give a size; the values are once, few, many and, for expanded clones, a class.

J	V	D	length	size	DNA	CDR3
TRBJ2-7	TRBV10-3	TRBD2	12	NA	TGTGCCTCCGGTGGGAGGGAGTACGAGCAGTACTTC	CASGGREYEQYF
TRBJ2-1	TRBV2	NA	12	few	TGTGCCAGCAGTGCGGGAGCCAATGAGCAGTTCTTC	CASSAGANEQFF
TRBJ2-1	TRBV9	NA	12	few	TGTGCCAGCAGCGCCCATATCGATGAGCAGTTCTTC	CASSAHIDEQFF
TRBJ1-2	TRBV7-8	NA	13	many	TGTGCCAGCAGCAGACAGTTTAACTATGGCTACACCTTC	CASSRQFNYGYTF
TRBJ2-7	TRBV28	TRBD1	16	NA	TGTGCCAGCAGTTTATCCCGGGGACAGGGTTCCTACGAGCAGTACTTC	CASSLSRGQGSYEQYF
TRBJ2-7	TRBV10-3	TRBD2	14	NA	TGTGCCATCAGTATGGGACTAGCGGGGGCTTGGCAGTACTTC	CAISMGLAGAWQYF
TRBJ2-7	TRBV3-1	NA	12	many	TGTGCCAGCAGCCAAGTTAGCCACGAGCAGTACTTC	CASSQVSHEQYF
TRBJ2-1	TRBV28	TRBD2	15	NA	TGTGCCAGCAGTTTGCTAGCGGGGGGGCGCAATGAGCAGTTCTTC	CASSLLAGGRNEQFF
TRBJ2-1	TRBV12-5	NA	12	few	TGTGCTAGTGCGGTAGGGGGGAATGAGCAGTTCTTC	CASAVGGNEQFF
TRBJ2-1	TRBV20-1	TRBD2	13	many	TGCAGTGCCCAAGGGACTAGTCCCAATGAGCAGTTCTTC	CSAQGTSPNEQFF
TRBJ1-1	TRBV27	NA	10	many	TGTGCCATCATGAACACTGAAGCTTTCTTT	CAIMNTEAFF
TRBJ2-3	TRBV7-2	NA	12	many	TGTGCCAGCAGCCCTCCCACAGATACGCAGTATTTT	CASSPPTDTQYF
TRBJ2-3	TRBV5-4	NA	17	NA	TGTGCCAGCAGCTTGGCCTTATTAGGGGCAAGCACAGATACGCAGTATTTT	CASSLALLGASTDTQYF